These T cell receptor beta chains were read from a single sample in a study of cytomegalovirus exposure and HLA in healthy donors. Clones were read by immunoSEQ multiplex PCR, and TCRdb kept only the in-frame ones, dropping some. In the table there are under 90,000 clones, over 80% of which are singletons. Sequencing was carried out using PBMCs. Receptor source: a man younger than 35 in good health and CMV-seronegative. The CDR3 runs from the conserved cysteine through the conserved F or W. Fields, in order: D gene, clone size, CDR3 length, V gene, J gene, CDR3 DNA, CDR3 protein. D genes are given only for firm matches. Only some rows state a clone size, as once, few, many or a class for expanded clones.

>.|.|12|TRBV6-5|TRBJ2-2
TGTGCCAGCAGCCTAACTACCGGGGAGCTGTTTTTT
CASSLTTGELFF
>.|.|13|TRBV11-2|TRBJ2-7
TGTGCCAGCAGCTTAGAGGGAGGCTACGAGCAGTACTTC
CASSLEGGYEQYF
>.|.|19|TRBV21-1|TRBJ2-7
TGTGCCAGCAGCAAAGCCCGACCGGGACAGGGGGGCACCTCCTACGAGCAGTACTTC
CASSKARPGQGGTSYEQYF
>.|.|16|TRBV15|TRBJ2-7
TGTGCCACCAGCAGAGAAAGCGCCGGGAGACCCTACGAGCAGTACTTC
CATSRESAGRPYEQYF
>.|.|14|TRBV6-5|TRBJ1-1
TGTGCCAGCAAGCTTCGGCAGACAAACACTGAAGCTTTCTTT
CASKLRQTNTEAFF
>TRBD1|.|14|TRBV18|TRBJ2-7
TGTGCCAGCTCACCAGGGACAGGGGGGGCCGAGCAGTACTTC
CASSPGTGGAEQYF
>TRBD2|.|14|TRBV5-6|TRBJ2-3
TGTGCCAGCAGCTCACTAGCGGGAGGGGATACGCAGTATTTT
CASSSLAGGDTQYF
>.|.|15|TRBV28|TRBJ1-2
TGTGCCAGCAGTTTAGAAGCAGGGCTTGTAGGTGGCTACACCTTC
CASSLEAGLVGGYTF
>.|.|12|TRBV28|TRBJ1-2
TGTGCCAGCAGTACGACAGGTGATGGCTACACCTTC
CASSTTGDGYTF
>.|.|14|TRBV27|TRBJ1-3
TGTGCCAGCAGTTCGGGGACAACTGGAAACACCATATATTTT
CASSSGTTGNTIYF
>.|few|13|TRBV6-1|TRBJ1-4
TGTGCCGGCCGAGATGGGGGGTTAGAAAAACTGTTTTTT
CAGRDGGLEKLFF
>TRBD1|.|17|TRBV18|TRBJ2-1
TGTGCCAGCTCACCAAGTGCTCCCGGGACAGGGAACAATGAGCAGTTCTTC
CASSPSAPGTGNNEQFF
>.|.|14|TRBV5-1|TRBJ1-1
TGCGCCAGCAGCTTGGGGGAGGTGAACACTGAAGCTTTCTTT
CASSLGEVNTEAFF
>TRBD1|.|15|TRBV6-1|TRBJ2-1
TGTGCCAGCAGTGTGACAGGGGGCCAGTACAATGAGCAGTTCTTC
CASSVTGGQYNEQFF
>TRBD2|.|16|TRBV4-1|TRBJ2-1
TGCGCCAGCAGCCATATCGGGACTAGATTAAAGCATGAGCAGTTCTTC
CASSHIGTRLKHEQFF
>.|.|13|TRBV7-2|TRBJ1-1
TGTGCCAGCAGCTTAAGCAGGGGTACTGAAGCTTTCTTT
CASSLSRGTEAFF
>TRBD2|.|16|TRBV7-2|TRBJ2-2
TGTGCCAGCAGCTTCCCTAGCGGGATTGGCACCGGGGAGCTGTTTTTT
CASSFPSGIGTGELFF
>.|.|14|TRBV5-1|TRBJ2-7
TGCGCCAGCAGCTTGAGCACAGCTTCCTACGAGCAGTACTTC
CASSLSTASYEQYF
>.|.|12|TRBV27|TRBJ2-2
TGTGCCAGCAGTTTACCTCCCGGGGAGCTGTTTTTT
CASSLPPGELFF
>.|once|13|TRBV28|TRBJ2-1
TGTGCCAGCAGCACTAGAGGCGGGACTCCATCCTTCTTC
CASSTRGGTPSFF
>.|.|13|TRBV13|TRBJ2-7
TGTGCCAGCAGCCCTAACAGGGCCTACGAGCAGTACTTC
CASSPNRAYEQYF
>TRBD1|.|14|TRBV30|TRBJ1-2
TGTGCCTGGAGTGTACCAGGGGGCGGCTATGGCTACACCTTC
CAWSVPGGGYGYTF
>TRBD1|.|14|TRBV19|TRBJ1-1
TGTGCCAGTAGTGCCAGACAGGGTAGCACTGAAGCTTTCTTT
CASSARQGSTEAFF
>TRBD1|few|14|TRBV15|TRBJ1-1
TGTGCCACCAGCACCCGGACAGGGAACACTGAAGCTTTCTTT
CATSTRTGNTEAFF
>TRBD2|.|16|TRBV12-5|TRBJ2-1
TGTGCTAGTGGTCTACCGGGACTAGCGGGAGGCAATGAGCAGTTCTTC
CASGLPGLAGGNEQFF
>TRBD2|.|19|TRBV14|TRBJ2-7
TGTGCCAGCGCTCTCCGCCCCAAAACAACGGGACTAGCGCGCTACGAGCAGTACTTC
CASALRPKTTGLARYEQYF
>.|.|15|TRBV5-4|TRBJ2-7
TGTGCCAGCAGCTTGAGGGGCGGGGCCCTAAGAGAGCAGTACTTC
CASSLRGGALREQYF
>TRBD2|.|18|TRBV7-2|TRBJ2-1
TGTGCCAGCAGCTTAGGAGGTGGGCTAGCGGGAGGTTTAAATGAGCAGTTCTTC
CASSLGGGLAGGLNEQFF
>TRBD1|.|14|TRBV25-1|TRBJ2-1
TGTGCCAGCAGTGGAAGGACAGGGGACAGTGAGCAGTTCTTC
CASSGRTGDSEQFF